The clone carrying this T cell receptor beta chain was seen only once. Trimming took 5 bases from V and 2 from J; bases not matched to a gene: 4. The CDR3 is made up of 15 amino acids. The germline V gene has CDR1 MNHEY and CDR2 SVGAGI. This entry is derived from a study of T cell changes during pregnancy in multiple sclerosis. Produced via immunoSEQ multiplex PCR; TCRdb's table is partial and in-frame only. This table holds 85,000 to 110,000 clones, about 91% found once. This chain links TRBV6-5 with TRBJ2-3; TRBD1 matches 10 bases. This receptor was taken from a female donor with multiple sclerosis, enrolled in a pregnancy study. The source was peripheral blood, collected after pregnancy. The chain's CDR3 is CASSPGTGATDTQYF. For the CDR3, the DNA is TGTGCCAGCAGTCCCGGGACAGGGGCCACAGATACGCAGTATTTT.